The next 3 T cell receptor beta chains were all read from a single sample in a study of shared clonotypes between healthy human individuals. Profiling relied on immunoSEQ multiplex PCR, and the TCRdb table lists in-frame clones only, not all of them. In the table there are 530,000 or so clones, about 75% of which are singletons. Material: PBMCs. These receptor sequences come from a woman between 35 and 50 years old in good health. Some clones in this sample may be carry-over from other donors' samples.

The genes are TRBV7-4 and TRBJ2-7; 8 bases align to TRBD1. The germline V gene encodes CDR1 SGHVT and CDR2 SQSDAQ. Losses at the gene ends were 7 bases for V and 4 bases for J; bases not matched to a gene: 12. This CDR3 has 15 residues. The CDR3 loop reads CASTLSITGGYEQYF. The CDR3 nucleotides read TGTGCCAGCACCCTATCAATAACAGGGGGATACGAGCAGTACTTC.

The rearrangement uses TRBV27 and TRBJ2-1; 13 nucleotides align to TRBD2. CDR1 and CDR2 from the germline V gene are MNHEY and SMNVEV (reference sequence). V was clipped by 1 base and J by 7 bases; unmatched bases: 7. The CDR3 loop spans 17 amino acids. This CDR3 is CASSLLWTSGRVNEQFF. CDR3 bases: TGTGCCAGCAGTTTATTGTGGACTAGCGGGAGAGTGAATGAGCAGTTCTTC.

V and J are TRBV7-3 and TRBJ1-5; TRBD1 matches 7 bases. CDR1 and CDR2 (germline): SGHTA, FQGTGA. The V and J ends lost 5 bases and 5 bases, in that order; junction bases with no gene match: 6. This CDR3 comprises 14 residues. CDR3 in amino acids: CASSPTGLDQPQHF. Written as DNA, the CDR3 is TGTGCCAGCAGCCCGACAGGGCTTGATCAGCCCCAGCATTTT.